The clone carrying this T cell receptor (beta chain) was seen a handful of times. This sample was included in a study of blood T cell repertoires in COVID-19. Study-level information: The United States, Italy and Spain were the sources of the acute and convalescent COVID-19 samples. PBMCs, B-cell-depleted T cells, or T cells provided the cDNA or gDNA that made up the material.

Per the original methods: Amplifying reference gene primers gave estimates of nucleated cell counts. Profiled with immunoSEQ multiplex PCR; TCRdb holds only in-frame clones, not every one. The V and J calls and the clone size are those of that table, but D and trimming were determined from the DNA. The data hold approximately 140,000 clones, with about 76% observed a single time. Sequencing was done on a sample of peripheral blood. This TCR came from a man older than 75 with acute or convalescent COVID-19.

CDR3 residues: CASSTTRGRRETEAFF. The CDR3, as DNA: TGTGCCAGCAGCACAACCAGGGGGCGCCGAGAAACTGAAGCTTTCTTT. The chain employs TRBV7-6 and TRBJ1-1; 8 bases match TRBD1. Germline V CDR1 and CDR2: SGHVS, FNYEAQ. The CDR3 covers 16 residues. Germline trimming cut 5 bases from V and 5 bases from J; bases unmatched to any gene: 13.